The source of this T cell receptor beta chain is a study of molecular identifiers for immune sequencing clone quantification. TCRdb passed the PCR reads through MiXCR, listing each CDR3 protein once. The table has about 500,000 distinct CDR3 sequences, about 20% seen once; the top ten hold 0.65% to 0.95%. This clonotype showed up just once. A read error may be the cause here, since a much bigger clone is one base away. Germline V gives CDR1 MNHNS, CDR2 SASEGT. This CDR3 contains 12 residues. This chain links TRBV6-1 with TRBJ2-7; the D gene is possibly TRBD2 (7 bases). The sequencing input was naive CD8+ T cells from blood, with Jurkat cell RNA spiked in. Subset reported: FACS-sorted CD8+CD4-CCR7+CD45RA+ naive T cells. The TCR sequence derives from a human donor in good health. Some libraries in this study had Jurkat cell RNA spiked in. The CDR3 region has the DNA TGTACCAGCAGTGAAGTCGGGGGGCTGCCGTACTTC. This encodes CTSSEVGGLPYF.